This T cell receptor beta chain derives from a study of T cell repertoires in cytomegalovirus infection. Study summary: Public TCR beta signatures indicated both CMV infection and matching HLA type.

Ten or more counts support this clonotype. Its target is not known. V was trimmed by 8 bases and J by 0 bases, leaving 14 bases between them. Germline V CDR1 and CDR2: SEHNR, FQNEAQ (reference sequence). This CDR3 has 15 residues. Whole-study results and caveats: Predominance within the ex vivo response was attributable to HLA-C-restricted CMV-specific TCR beta clonotypes.

TCRdb reprocessed the reads with MiXCR, giving one entry per CDR3 protein. There are about 250,000 distinct CDR3 sequences in the sample; under 8.5% occur only once, and 6.5% lies in the top ten. This clonotype originated in a human donor in good health (CMV status not recorded). Some clones in this sample may be carry-over from other donors' samples. Source material: PBMCs. The chain links TRBV7-9 to TRBJ1-3; the D gene is possibly TRBD1 (6 bases). As DNA, the CDR3 is TGTGCCAGCTCTGGTGGGGGCGCCTCTGGAAACACCATATATTTT. Amino acid sequence: CASSGGGASGNTIYF. The full variable domain, rest sourced from reference TRBV7-9 and TRBJ1-3, is DTGVSQNPRHKITKRGQNVTFRCDPISEHNRLYWYRQTLGQGPEFLTYFQNEAQLEKSRLLSDRFSAERPKGSFSTLEIQRTEQGDSAMYLCASSGGGASGNTIYFGEGSWLTVV.